The clone carrying this T cell receptor (beta chain) showed up many times. What it binds is unknown. This sample was included in a study of T cell repertoires in cytomegalovirus infection. Study overall: Both CMV infection and a matching HLA type were indicated by public TCR beta signatures.

TCRdb analysed the reads with MiXCR anew, one entry per CDR3 protein. The sample yields 900,000 to 950,000 distinct CDR3 sequences, approximately 31% seen once. This CDR3 region has 14 residues. V lost 2 bases, J lost 7 bases, and 12 bases lay in between. Germline values: CDR1 WNHNN, CDR2 SYGVQD (reference sequence). The chain joins TRBV10-1 to TRBJ2-1, with D perhaps matching TRBD1 or TRBD2 (6 bases each). The source was cultured CD8+ T cells from PBMCs, collected from culture after CMV antigen stimulation. The clonotype comes from a human donor in good health (CMV status not recorded). Some clones in this sample may be carry-over from other donors' samples. CDR3 amino acids: CASSEGGPGNEQFF. CDR3 nucleotide sequence: TGCGCCAGCAGTGAGGGGGGGCCGGGGAATGAGCAGTTCTTC.